This T cell receptor beta chain was sequenced for a study of cytomegalovirus exposure and HLA in healthy donors. Study-wide points: It is likely that the observed cluster of highly shared sequence variants was a sequencing artifact. Specificity for CMV antigens was confirmed in vitro for three of the CMV-associated chains.

The CDR3 consists of 13 residues. Trimming left V 6 bases short and J 4 bases short, with 13 bases between. CDR1 is ENHRY, CDR2 SYGVKD, per germline. It was with 60 Vbeta and 13 Jbeta primers that the PCR ran. Profiled with immunoSEQ multiplex PCR; TCRdb holds only in-frame clones, not every one. The table records around 100,000 clones, around 75% of them present only once. Comments on this clone: Antigen unknown.

The sample taken for sequencing was PBMCs. The chain couples TRBV10-3 to TRBJ2-7; the D gene is possibly TRBD1 (5 bases). This clonotype originated in a woman aged 25 to 45 in good health and CMV-seronegative. The CDR3 coding sequence is TGTGCCATCAGCAACCTGGACATTTACGAGCAGTACTTC. Its protein is CAISNLDIYEQYF.